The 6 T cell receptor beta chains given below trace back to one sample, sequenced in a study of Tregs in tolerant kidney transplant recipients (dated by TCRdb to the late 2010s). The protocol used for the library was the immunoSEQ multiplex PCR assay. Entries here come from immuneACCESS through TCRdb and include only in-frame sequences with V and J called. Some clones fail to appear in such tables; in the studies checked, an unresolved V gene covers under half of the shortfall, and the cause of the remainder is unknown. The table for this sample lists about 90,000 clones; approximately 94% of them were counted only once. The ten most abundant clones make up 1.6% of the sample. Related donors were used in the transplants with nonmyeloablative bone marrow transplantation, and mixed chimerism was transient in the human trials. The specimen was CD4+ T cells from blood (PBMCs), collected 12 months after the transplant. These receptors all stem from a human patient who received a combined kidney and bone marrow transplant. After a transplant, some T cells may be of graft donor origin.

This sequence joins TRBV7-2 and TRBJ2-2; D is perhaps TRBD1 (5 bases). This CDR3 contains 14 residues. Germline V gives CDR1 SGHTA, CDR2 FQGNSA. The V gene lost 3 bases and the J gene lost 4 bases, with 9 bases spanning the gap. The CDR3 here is CASSFGHFTGELFF. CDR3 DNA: TGTGCCAGCAGCTTTGGACACTTCACCGGGGAGCTGTTTTTT.

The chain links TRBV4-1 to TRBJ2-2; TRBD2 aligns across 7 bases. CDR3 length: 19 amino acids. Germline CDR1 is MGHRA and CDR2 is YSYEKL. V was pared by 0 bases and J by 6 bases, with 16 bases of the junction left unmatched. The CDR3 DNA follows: TGCGCCAGCAGCCAAGATCGGTTTTGGGGGAGGGCGAGGGCCGGGGAGCTGTTTTTT. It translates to CASSQDRFWGRARAGELFF.

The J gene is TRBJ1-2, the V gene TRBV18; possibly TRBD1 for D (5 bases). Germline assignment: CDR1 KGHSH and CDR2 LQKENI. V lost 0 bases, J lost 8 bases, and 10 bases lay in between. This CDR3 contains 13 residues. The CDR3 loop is CASSPPPGYGYTF. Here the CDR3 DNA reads TGTGCCAGCTCACCACCGCCAGGGTACGGCTACACCTTC.

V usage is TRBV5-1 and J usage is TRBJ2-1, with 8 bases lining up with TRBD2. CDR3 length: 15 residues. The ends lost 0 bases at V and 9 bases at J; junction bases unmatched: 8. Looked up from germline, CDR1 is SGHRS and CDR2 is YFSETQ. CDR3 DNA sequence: TGCGCCAGCAGCTTGGTACTAGCGGAGGGGGTTGAGCAGTTCTTC. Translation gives CASSLVLAEGVEQFF.

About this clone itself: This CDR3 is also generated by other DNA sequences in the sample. The CDR3 region has the DNA TGCGCCAGCAGCTCACGGTCTGACAGGGATCACGAGCAGTACTTC. This codes for CASSSRSDRDHEQYF. The gene calls are TRBV5-1 and TRBJ2-7, with 7 bases matching TRBD1. This CDR3 comprises 15 residues. The V gene's germline CDR1 is SGHRS and CDR2 YFSETQ. V trimming: 3 bases; J trimming: 5 bases; junction bases outside the gene matches: 11.

Written as DNA, the CDR3 is TGTGCCAGCAGCTTAGGGACAGGGGTATTAAATGAGCAGTTCTTC. It specifies CASSLGTGVLNEQFF. The chain has TRBV11-2 and TRBJ2-1; the match to TRBD1 covers 9 bases. The V and J ends lost 1 base and 7 bases, in that order; junction bases with no gene match: 5. The length of the CDR3 is 15 residues. In germline, CDR1 is SGHAT, CDR2 FQNNGV.